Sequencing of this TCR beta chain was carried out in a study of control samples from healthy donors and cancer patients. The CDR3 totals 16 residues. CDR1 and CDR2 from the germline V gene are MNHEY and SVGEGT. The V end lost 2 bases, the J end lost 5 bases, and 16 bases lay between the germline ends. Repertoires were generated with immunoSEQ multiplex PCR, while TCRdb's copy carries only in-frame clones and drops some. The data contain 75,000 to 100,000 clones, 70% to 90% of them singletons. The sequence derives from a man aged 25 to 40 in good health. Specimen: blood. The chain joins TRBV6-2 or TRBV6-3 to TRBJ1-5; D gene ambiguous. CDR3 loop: CASSYPEGGRDQPQHF. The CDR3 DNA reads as TGTGCCAGCAGTTACCCCGAGGGAGGTCGGGATCAGCCCCAGCATTTT.